The 29 T cell receptor beta chains presented below share a single source sample, sequenced in a study of cytomegalovirus exposure and HLA in healthy donors. Amplification used 60 Vbeta primers and 13 Jbeta primers. TCRdb keeps only in-frame clones here, not all; method: immunoSEQ multiplex PCR. In the table there are 200,000 to 250,000 clones, approximately 82% of which are singletons. Sequenced: PBMCs. These receptors originate from a woman aged 55-70 years in good health and CMV-seropositive.

The chain links TRBV11-2 to TRBJ2-1, with a tentative D call TRBD1 (5 bases). Trimming shortened V by 3 bases and J by 2 bases, and 20 bases separated the two germline ends. CDR3 size: 18 residues. Germline V gives CDR1 SGHAT, CDR2 FQNNGV. CDR3 DNA sequence: TGTGCCAGCAGCTTGTTCCTCGACAGCGCGAAAACCTACAATGAGCAGTTCTTC. It encodes CASSLFLDSAKTYNEQFF.

The chain couples TRBV5-6 to TRBJ2-1; 7 positions match TRBD2. The junction had 12 bases not matched to a gene; V was cut back by 4 bases and J by 8 bases. The CDR3 length is 15 residues. Germline V gene sequence: CDR1 SGHDT, CDR2 YYEEEE. CDR3 nucleotide sequence: TGTGCCAGCAGCCCGGGGGGTACCCTAAGCGATGAGCAGTTCTTC. It yields the protein CASSPGGTLSDEQFF.

This chain connects TRBV7-9 to TRBJ2-1; D unresolved. V lost 5 bases, J lost 0 bases, and 17 bases lay in between. Per the germline V gene, CDR1 is SEHNR and CDR2 is FQNEAQ (reference sequence). The CDR3 length is 17 residues. The DNA of the CDR3 is TGTGCCAGCAGCCCGACAAGACGGTTAAGCTCCTACAATGAGCAGTTCTTC. This gives the protein CASSPTRRLSSYNEQFF.

The chain employs TRBV18 and TRBJ1-1, with 7 bases identical to TRBD1. V lost 3 bases to trimming and J lost 4 bases; unmatched junction nucleotides: 11. The CDR3 extends over 16 amino acids. CDR1 is KGHSH and CDR2 is LQKENI in the germline V gene. CDR3 loop: CASSPTGKGAFTEAFF. The CDR3 DNA sequence: TGTGCCAGCTCACCGACAGGGAAGGGGGCGTTCACTGAAGCTTTCTTT.

V and J are TRBV7-9 and TRBJ2-2, with 10 bases identical to TRBD1. Germline CDR1 reads SEHNR; CDR2 reads FQNEAQ (reference sequence). The CDR3 consists of 14 residues. The V segment lost 6 bases and the J segment 7 bases; nucleotides outside the gene matches: 5. The CDR3 region has the DNA TGTGCCAGCAGAAAGGACAGGGGGAACGGGGAGCTGTTTTTT. Protein: CASRKDRGNGELFF.

V usage is TRBV4-1 and J usage is TRBJ1-2; TRBD1 aligns across 7 bases. The germline V gene has CDR1 MGHRA and CDR2 YSYEKL. The CDR3 has 15 amino acids. V was clipped by 0 bases and J by 4 bases; unmatched bases: 5. CDR3 loop: CASSQDAGTAYGYTF. CDR3 coding DNA: TGCGCCAGCAGCCAAGACGCCGGGACAGCCTATGGCTACACCTTC.

The chain recombines TRBV7-9 with TRBJ2-7; D might be TRBD2 (7 bases). In germline, CDR1 is SEHNR, CDR2 FQNEAQ (reference sequence). Trimming left V 0 bases short and J 2 bases short, with 11 bases between. The CDR3 consists of 15 residues. The CDR3 region is CASSLARGGAYEQYF. The CDR3 DNA follows: TGTGCCAGCAGCTTAGCTCGCGGGGGCGCCTACGAGCAGTACTTC.

The chain recombines TRBV9 with TRBJ2-3; 7 bases are a match to TRBD2. CDR3 length: 15 residues. Per the germline V gene, CDR1 is SGDLS and CDR2 is YYNGEE. The trim removed 3 bases at V and 2 bases at J, leaving 6 bases unmatched. The DNA for the CDR3 is TGTGCCAGCAGCGCGGGGACTACCTCCACAGATACGCAGTATTTT. This translates into CASSAGTTSTDTQYF. Drawing the rest from reference TRBV9 and TRBJ2-3, the complete variable domain is DSGVTQTPKHLITATGQRVTLRCSPRSGDLSVYWYQQSLDQGLQFLIQYYNGEERAKGNILERFSAQQFPDLHSELNLSSLELGDSALYFCASSAGTTSTDTQYFGPGTRLTVL.

This clone appeared once. The V call is TRBV18, the J call TRBJ1-1; 9 bases are a match to TRBD1. Germline trimming cut 7 bases from V and 2 bases from J; bases unmatched to any gene: 8. The CDR3 has 15 residues. Germline loops: CDR1 KGHSH, CDR2 LQKENI. Here the CDR3 DNA reads TGTGCCAGCTTGGCGGGACAGGGCCTCAACACTGAAGCTTTCTTT. Protein product: CASLAGQGLNTEAFF.

The chain uses TRBV29-1 and TRBJ2-5; a possible D gene is TRBD1 (7 bases). Germline assignment: CDR1 SQVTM and CDR2 ANQGSEA. Trimming pared 6 bases from V and 2 bases from J, leaving 19 bases between. CDR3 size: 15 residues. CDR3 in amino acids: CSVRTPQGGQETQYF. In nucleotides, the CDR3 is TGCAGCGTCCGGACCCCCCAGGGGGGTCAAGAGACCCAGTACTTC.

The CDR3 loop reads CASSPVRDSEAFF. The CDR3 DNA sequence: TGTGCCAGCTCACCGGTACGGGACAGCGAAGCTTTCTTT. The chain links TRBV18 to TRBJ1-1, with 7 bases fitting TRBD1. CDR1 is KGHSH and CDR2 is LQKENI in the germline V gene. The V and J ends lost 3 bases and 8 bases, in that order; junction bases with no gene match: 6. The CDR3 is 13 residues long.

This clone showed up just once. V and J are TRBV30 and TRBJ1-3, with D maybe TRBD1 (5 bases). Per the germline V gene, CDR1 is GTSNPN and CDR2 is SVGIG (reference sequence). This CDR3 has 13 amino acids. The ends were cut back, 5 bases at V and 5 bases at J, with 13 bases in the middle. The CDR3 reads CAWRGTSRNTIYF. The CDR3 DNA follows: TGTGCCTGGCGGGGGACTTCCAGAAACACCATATATTTT.

This chain joins TRBV5-1 and TRBJ2-5; 7 bases line up with TRBD1. The last part of the DNA fits TRBJ2-7 better; the J call may be wrong. The CDR3 runs to 14 residues. The germline V gene has CDR1 SGHRS and CDR2 YFSETQ. The chain's CDR3 is CASSTGTVSYEQYF. CDR3 coding DNA: TGCGCCAGCAGCACCGGGACAGTGAGCTACGAGCAGTACTTC.

This sequence joins TRBV27 and TRBJ2-5; 8 bases are a match to TRBD2. Losses at the gene ends were 8 bases for V and 5 bases for J; bases not matched to a gene: 7. Germline V gene sequence: CDR1 MNHEY, CDR2 SMNVEV (reference sequence). This CDR3 is 13 amino acids long. The CDR3 nucleotides read TGTGCCAGCCGACGGGGGGGTCGGGAGACCCAGTACTTC. Protein sequence: CASRRGGRETQYF.

The chain is built from TRBV29-1 and TRBJ2-7, with TRBD1 matching over 9 bases. CDR3 length: 14 residues. The V and J ends lost 8 bases and 1 base, in that order; junction bases with no gene match: 9. The germline CDR1 and CDR2 sequences are SQVTM and ANQGSEA. The CDR3 coding sequence is TGCAGCTTTAGATTGGGGACAGGGTCCTACGAGCAGTACTTC. Translated, it gives CSFRLGTGSYEQYF.

The V gene is TRBV19, the J gene TRBJ2-3; TRBD1 aligns across 7 bases. V was clipped by 3 bases and J by 10 bases; unmatched bases: 1. The CDR3 length is 11 residues. The germline gives CDR1 LNHDA, CDR2 SQIVND (reference sequence). CDR3 nucleotide sequence: TGTGCCAGTAGTATGGGGACAGCGCAGTATTTT. Translated: CASSMGTAQYF.

V gene TRBV9 combines with J gene TRBJ2-1; no clear D. The CDR3 length is 15 residues. Germline V CDR1 and CDR2: SGDLS, YYNGEE. V was cut by 0 bases and J by 3 bases, with 10 bases left in between. The CDR3 here is CASSVDPQNYNEQFF. Written as DNA, the CDR3 is TGTGCCAGCAGCGTAGATCCCCAGAACTACAATGAGCAGTTCTTC.

This chain links TRBV2 with TRBJ2-1, with D possibly being TRBD2 (5 bases). The germline CDR1 and CDR2 sequences are SNHLY and FYNNEI. V was clipped by 3 bases and J by 7 bases, with 16 bases between them. CDR3 size: 15 residues. The CDR3 reads CASSDAARVINEQFF. CDR3 nucleotide sequence: TGTGCCAGCAGTGACGCGGCGCGGGTGATAAATGAGCAGTTCTTC.

V usage is TRBV18 and J usage is TRBJ2-3; TRBD2 aligns across 9 bases. The CDR3 runs 13 residues. With 6 bases clipped from V and 5 bases from J, the junction kept 3 bases outside the gene matches. Germline lookup yields CDR1 KGHSH and CDR2 LQKENI. CDR3 bases: TGTGCCAGCTCGATAGCGGGAGTAGATACGCAGTATTTT. This codes for CASSIAGVDTQYF.

The rearrangement joins TRBV4-1 to TRBJ2-7; 14 nucleotides agree with TRBD2. V was pared by 3 bases and J by 5 bases, with 6 bases of the junction left unmatched. This CDR3 region has 16 residues. Germline V gene data show CDR1 as MGHRA and CDR2 as YSYEKL. CDR3 in amino acids: CASSQGGLAGENEQYF. The CDR3 nucleotides are TGCGCCAGCAGCCAGGGGGGACTAGCGGGAGAAAACGAGCAGTACTTC.

This clone was recorded only once. CDR3 loop: CASSLRSSGRANQPQHF. CDR3 DNA sequence: TGTGCCAGCAGCTTAAGGTCTTCCGGGAGGGCCAATCAGCCCCAGCATTTT. This rearrangement joins TRBV7-9 to TRBJ1-5, with D hard to call. The germline V and J ends were trimmed by 2 bases and 3 bases, with 17 bases remaining between them. Germline lookup yields CDR1 SEHNR and CDR2 FQNEAQ (reference sequence). The CDR3 totals 17 residues.

This CDR3 reads CASSLGSGGPIEQFF. The CDR3 nucleotides are TGTGCCAGCAGCTTAGGTTCGGGAGGGCCGATTGAGCAGTTCTTC. The J gene is TRBJ2-1, the V gene TRBV11-3; 8 bases fit TRBD2. The CDR3 totals 15 residues. Trimming removed 1 base from V and 9 bases from J; junction bases left unmatched: 8. The germline CDR1 and CDR2 sequences are SGHNT and YENEEA.

This chain connects TRBV7-9 to TRBJ1-4, with TRBD1 identical over 7 bases. This CDR3 has 15 residues. The J segment lost 4 bases and the V segment lost 6 bases, leaving 8 bases of the junction unmatched. The germline CDR1 and CDR2 sequences are SEHNR and FQNEAQ (reference sequence). In DNA form, the CDR3 reads TGTGCCAGCAGTAAAACTGACAGGGTTAATGAAAAACTGTTTTTT. It translates to CASSKTDRVNEKLFF.

As DNA, the CDR3 is TGTGCCAGCAGCCCTTTAGGTGGCGGCAATGAGCAGTTCTTC. Its translation is CASSPLGGGNEQFF. The chain has TRBV5-6 and TRBJ2-1; D call uncertain. Trimming took off 4 bases at V and 6 bases at J, with 14 bases between the two ends. The CDR3 covers 14 residues. Germline CDR1 SGHDT, CDR2 YYEEEE.

V and J are TRBV4-2 and TRBJ2-3; 11 nucleotides agree with TRBD2. This CDR3 has 16 amino acids. With V trimmed by 5 bases and J by 5 bases, 9 bases remained unmatched. Per germline, CDR1 LGHNA and CDR2 YNFKEQ. CDR3 DNA: TGTGCCAGCAGCTCCATTAGCGGGAGGGCCAGAGATACGCAGTATTTT. Its protein is CASSSISGRARDTQYF.

CDR3 sequence reads: CASSLAARNNEQFF. CDR3 sequence (DNA): TGTGCCAGCAGCTTAGCGGCCAGGAACAATGAGCAGTTCTTC. The chain has TRBV7-8 and TRBJ2-1; D unresolved. Between the trimmed V and J ends, which lost 0 bases and 5 bases, there was a span of 8 bases. Looked up from germline, CDR1 is SGHVS and CDR2 is FQNEAQ. This CDR3 is built from 14 residues.

Remarks on this clone: An end of the junction differs from the germline gene, which may be a read error. Here the CDR3 DNA reads TGTTCCAGCAGCTTAGCGCAGGGCGGTAACTATGGCTACACCTTC. Translation gives CSSSLAQGGNYGYTF. The V call is TRBV7-9, the J call TRBJ1-2; perhaps TRBD1 as D (5 bases). CDR3 size: 15 residues. Germline V lookup: CDR1 SEHNR, CDR2 FQNEAQ (reference sequence).

A remark on this clone: This sample includes further DNA sequences coding for the same CDR3. The chain links TRBV14 to TRBJ2-7, with no clear D. The CDR3 is 11 amino acids. Between the trimmed V and J ends, which lost 3 bases and 3 bases, there was a span of 3 bases. CDR1 is SGHDN and CDR2 is FVKESK in the germline V gene. The CDR3 DNA sequence: TGTGCCAGCAGCCACAGCTACGAGCAGTACTTC. Residues: CASSHSYEQYF.

CDR3 region: CASSVGPGGNYEQYF. CDR3 DNA: TGTGCCAGCAGCGTAGGCCCAGGGGGGAACTACGAGCAGTACTTC. The J gene is TRBJ2-7, the V gene TRBV9; perhaps TRBD1 as D (7 bases). Germline loops: CDR1 SGDLS, CDR2 YYNGEE. Trimming stripped 0 bases from V and 3 bases from J, with 13 bases between. The CDR3 loop spans 15 amino acids.